A selection of T cell receptor beta chains follows, all from one sample in a study of T-cell reconstitution after alpha-beta-depleted transplantation in children. MiXCR, applied by TCRdb to the PCR reads, yields one record per CDR3 protein. The data show 550,000 to 600,000 distinct CDR3 sequences, around 23% seen once. The sequenced sample was PBMCs, mostly from graft donor cells, obtained 360 days after TCRalphabeta/CD19-depleted stem cell transplant. The receptors were gathered from a boy under three years old who had a stem cell transplant for acute myeloid leukemia, so the T cells may come from the graft donor. Each CDR3 is given with its conserved first and last residue. D genes are given only for firm matches. Not all rows give a size; the values are once, few, many and, for expanded clones, a class.

TRBV7-6	many	TRBJ2-1	-	CASSPEVQDSLSSSYNEQFF	TGTGCCAGCAGCCCCGAGGTCCAGGATTCCTTATCTAGCTCCTACAATGAGCAGTTCTTC
TRBV18	-	TRBJ2-5	-	CASSPQGTSHQYF	TGTGCCAGCTCACCCCAGGGGACGAGCCACCAGTACTTC
TRBV7-2	-	TRBJ2-1	TRBD2	CASSPRTRDTTREQFF	TGTGCCAGCAGCCCCCGGACTAGGGATACAACACGTGAGCAGTTCTTC
TRBV4-2	-	TRBJ1-1	TRBD1	CASSLGQGASGTEAFF	TGTGCCAGCAGCCTCGGACAGGGGGCGTCGGGCACTGAAGCTTTCTTT
TRBV28	many	TRBJ2-2	-	CASSDDENTGELFF	TGTGCCAGCAGTGATGACGAGAACACCGGGGAGCTGTTTTTT
TRBV13	many	TRBJ2-1	TRBD2	CASSLAGGNPNNYNEQFF	TGTGCCAGCAGCTTAGCCGGGGGGAATCCTAACAACTACAATGAGCAGTTCTTC
TRBV27	-	TRBJ2-3	-	CASSHRVDTQYF	TGTGCCAGCAGTCACAGGGTAGATACGCAGTATTTT
TRBV6-1	-	TRBJ2-7	TRBD2	CASSPPGGSYEQYF	TGTGCCAGCAGCCCCCCGGGGGGCTCCTACGAGCAGTACTTC
TRBV6-1	-	TRBJ1-6	-	CASSDGLMNSPLHF	TGTGCCAGCAGCGACGGACTTATGAATTCACCCCTCCACTTT
TRBV20-1	-	TRBJ2-1	TRBD2	CSAEGLDGDEQFF	TGCAGTGCTGAGGGACTAGATGGCGATGAGCAGTTCTTC
TRBV7-3	few	TRBJ2-1	TRBD1	CASSSNPRGLIHEQFF	TGTGCCAGCAGCTCGAACCCCAGGGGGCTAATACATGAGCAGTTCTTC
TRBV5-5	few	TRBJ2-3	-	CASSLVGQGSTDTQYF	TGTGCCAGCAGCTTGGTCGGTCAGGGGAGCACAGATACGCAGTATTTT
TRBV5-1	many	TRBJ1-5	-	CASSFDWGNQPQHF	TGCGCCAGCAGCTTTGACTGGGGGAATCAGCCCCAGCATTTT
TRBV20-1	few	TRBJ2-2	-	CSARDLLVSGELFF	TGCAGTGCTAGAGATCTTCTCGTCTCCGGGGAGCTGTTTTTT
TRBV28	-	TRBJ1-6	-	CASSIDGDSPLHF	TGTGCCAGCAGCATAGACGGGGATTCACCCCTCCACTTT
TRBV12-3/TRBV12-4	many	TRBJ2-1	TRBD2	CASSFGTSGYNEQFF	TGCGCCAGCAGCTTCGGGACTAGCGGCTACAATGAGCAGTTCTTC
TRBV12-3/TRBV12-4	many	TRBJ2-7	-	CASSFRLGSSYEQYF	TGTGCCAGCAGTTTTCGCCTTGGAAGCTCCTACGAGCAGTACTTC
TRBV20-1	-	TRBJ2-3	TRBD1	CSARAQQGSTDTQYF	TGCAGTGCTAGAGCCCAACAGGGGAGCACAGATACGCAGTATTTT
TRBV19	few	TRBJ1-1	-	CASSLRQRFAEAFF	TGTGCCAGTAGTCTACGACAGCGGTTCGCTGAAGCTTTCTTT
TRBV20-1	few	TRBJ1-1	-	CSAILALVPAFF	TGCAGTGCTATTCTGGCACTAGTTCCCGCTTTCTTT
TRBV20-1	-	TRBJ1-1	-	CSVTVDTEAFF	TGCAGTGTCACAGTAGACACTGAAGCTTTCTTT
TRBV12-5	once	TRBJ2-7	-	CASGFTPRQGEEYEQYF	TGTGCTAGTGGTTTTACCCCACGACAAGGCGAGGAATACGAGCAGTACTTC
TRBV20-1	-	TRBJ2-5	TRBD1	CSARLQGQETQYF	TGCAGTGCTAGACTACAGGGACAGGAGACCCAGTACTTC
TRBV7-2	few	TRBJ2-3	TRBD1	CASSIRTGVVDTQYF	TGTGCCAGCAGCATTAGGACAGGGGTGGTGGATACGCAGTATTTT
TRBV29-1	many	TRBJ1-2	TRBD1	CSAAPDRGDGYTF	TGCAGCGCCGCGCCGGACAGGGGCGATGGCTACACCTTC
TRBV20-1	few	TRBJ2-3	-	CSAPRGGGTDTQYF	TGCAGTGCCCCCAGGGGAGGAGGCACAGATACGCAGTATTTT
TRBV20-1	-	TRBJ2-1	-	CSAIRDKELDREQFF	TGCAGTGCCATCCGGGACAAGGAGCTAGACAGGGAGCAGTTCTTC
TRBV12-3/TRBV12-4	-	TRBJ2-7	-	CASSYGDPYEQYF	TGTGCCAGCAGTTACGGCGACCCTTACGAGCAGTACTTC
TRBV5-1	-	TRBJ1-1	-	CASNLWAGSNTEAFF	TGCGCCAGCAATCTCTGGGCCGGGAGCAACACTGAAGCTTTCTTT
TRBV6-5	-	TRBJ1-3	-	CASSSQTSKNTIYF	TGTGCCAGCAGTTCCCAGACTTCCAAAAACACCATATATTTT
TRBV20-1	many	TRBJ2-1	TRBD2	CSARDLLAADEQFF	TGCAGTGCTAGAGATCTACTAGCGGCCGATGAGCAGTTCTTC
TRBV12-3/TRBV12-4	few	TRBJ2-7	-	CASSFAAGIGEQYF	TGTGCCAGCAGTTTTGCGGCAGGGATTGGCGAGCAGTACTTC
TRBV5-5	-	TRBJ2-5	-	CASSFPPSTGRYQETQYF	TGTGCCAGCAGCTTCCCTCCGTCTACGGGGCGGTACCAAGAGACCCAGTACTTC
TRBV15	-	TRBJ2-7	-	CATRLRDTYEQYF	TGTGCCACCAGGTTAAGGGACACCTACGAGCAGTACTTC
TRBV12-3/TRBV12-4	-	TRBJ2-3	-	CASSLGQISTHTDTQYF	TGTGCCAGCAGTTTGGGGCAGATCTCCACACACACAGATACGCAGTATTTT
TRBV7-9	many	TRBJ2-3	-	CASSLTQGGGTDTQYF	TGTGCCAGCAGCTTGACACAGGGAGGGGGCACAGATACGCAGTATTTT
TRBV19	-	TRBJ2-1	-	CASSEITGAGGNEQFF	TGTGCCAGTAGTGAAATAACGGGGGCCGGGGGAAATGAGCAGTTCTTC
TRBV2	many	TRBJ2-7	TRBD2	CAGGDFHYEQYF	TGTGCCGGGGGGGACTTCCACTACGAGCAGTACTTC
TRBV20-1	few	TRBJ2-7	TRBD2	CSASGGFSYEQYF	TGCAGTGCTAGCGGGGGGTTCTCCTACGAGCAGTACTTC
TRBV12-3/TRBV12-4	many	TRBJ2-1	TRBD2	CASSFSGLAGGHGSYNEQFF	TGTGCCAGCAGTTTCTCGGGACTAGCGGGGGGGCATGGGTCCTACAATGAGCAGTTCTTC
TRBV12-3/TRBV12-4	few	TRBJ1-3	TRBD1	CASRFTTGGNSGNTIYF	TGTGCCAGCAGATTTACCACAGGGGGAAACTCTGGAAACACCATATATTTT
TRBV20-1	-	TRBJ2-7	-	CSASRRGASYEQYF	TGCAGTGCTAGCCGCCGAGGGGCCTCCTACGAGCAGTACTTC
TRBV7-8	many	TRBJ2-5	TRBD2	CPCLGGGFRQETQYF	TGCCCGTGCTTGGGGGGGGGGTTCAGGCAAGAGACCCAGTACTTC
TRBV29-1	many	TRBJ2-5	TRBD1	CSVDGTGGRETQYF	TGCAGCGTCGACGGGACAGGGGGCAGAGAGACCCAGTACTTC
TRBV20-1	few	TRBJ2-7	-	CSAHRGYEQYF	TGCAGTGCGCATCGGGGGTACGAGCAGTACTTC
TRBV20-1	few	TRBJ1-3	-	CSATQGGKGNTIYF	TGCAGTGCTACCCAGGGAGGGAAGGGAAACACCATATATTTT
TRBV5-1	few	TRBJ1-1	-	CASSHGTGPRVNTEAFF	TGCGCCAGCAGCCACGGAACAGGGCCACGGGTAAACACTGAAGCTTTCTTT
TRBV11-2	few	TRBJ1-4	-	CASSKDRQLFF	TGTGCCAGCAGCAAGGACAGACAACTGTTTTTT
TRBV5-1	many	TRBJ2-6	-	CASSLIQLDVGANVLTF	TGCGCCAGCAGCTTGATCCAGCTTGATGTTGGGGCCAACGTCCTGACTTTC
TRBV15	few	TRBJ2-2	-	CATSLRTVAGELFF	TGTGCCACCAGCCTCCGGACCGTTGCTGGGGAGCTGTTTTTT
TRBV20-1	many	TRBJ2-3	-	CSARPGRIRGVTDTQYF	TGCAGTGCTAGGCCCGGGCGGATAAGGGGAGTGACAGATACGCAGTATTTT
TRBV11-2	once	TRBJ1-5	-	CASSLAGLRNQPQHF	TGTGCCAGCAGCTTAGCGGGTCTTCGCAATCAGCCCCAGCATTTT
TRBV20-1	-	TRBJ2-1	TRBD2	CSARDGSGGSNEQFF	TGCAGTGCTAGAGATGGTAGCGGGGGAAGCAATGAGCAGTTCTTC
TRBV19	-	TRBJ2-1	TRBD2	CASSPLRGGAYNEQFF	TGTGCCAGTAGTCCATTACGGGGGGGAGCCTACAATGAGCAGTTCTTC
TRBV24-1	-	TRBJ2-1	-	CATSDRPGYDRPYNEQFF	TGTGCCACCAGTGATCGCCCCGGATATGACAGACCGTACAATGAGCAGTTCTTC